This T cell receptor (beta chain) was recovered during a study of blood T cell repertoires in COVID-19. Across the whole study: Acute and convalescent COVID-19 specimens originated in the United States, Italy and Spain. The cDNA or gDNA used as material had been derived from T cells, B-cell-depleted T cells, or PBMCs.

Study processing details: From reference gene primer amplification, estimates of nucleated cell counts were derived. Profiled with immunoSEQ multiplex PCR; TCRdb holds only in-frame clones, not every one. V, J and clone size derive from that table, while D and trimming were established from the DNA sequence. The profile shows roughly 260,000 clones, approximately 91% of them singletons. The sequenced sample was peripheral blood. This TCR was recovered from a middle-aged woman who had recovered from COVID-19.

CDR3 sequence (DNA): TGCGCCAGCAGACGCGACAGTGTGAACACTGAAGCTTTCTTT. Its translation is CASRRDSVNTEAFF. This sequence joins TRBV5-1 and TRBJ1-1; weak D call: TRBD1 (5 bases). V was pared by 5 bases and J by 0 bases, with 11 bases between. Germline V lookup: CDR1 SGHRS, CDR2 YFSETQ. CDR3 length: 14 residues.